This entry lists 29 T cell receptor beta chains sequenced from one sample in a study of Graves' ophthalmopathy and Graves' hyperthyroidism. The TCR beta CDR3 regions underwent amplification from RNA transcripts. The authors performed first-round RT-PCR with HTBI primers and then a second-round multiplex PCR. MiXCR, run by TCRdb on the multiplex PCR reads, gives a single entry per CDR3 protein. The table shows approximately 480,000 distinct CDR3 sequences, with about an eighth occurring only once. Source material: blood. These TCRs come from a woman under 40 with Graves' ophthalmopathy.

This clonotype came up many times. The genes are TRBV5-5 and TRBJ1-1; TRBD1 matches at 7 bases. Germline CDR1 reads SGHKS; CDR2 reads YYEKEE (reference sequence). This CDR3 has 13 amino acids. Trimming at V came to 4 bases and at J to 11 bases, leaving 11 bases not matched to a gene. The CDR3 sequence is CASSQSPGQKAFF. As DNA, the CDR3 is TGTGCCAGCAGCCAGTCCCCGGGACAGAAGGCTTTCTTT. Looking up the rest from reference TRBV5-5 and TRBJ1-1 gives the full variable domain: DAGVTQSPTHLIKTRGQQVTLRCSPISGHKSVSWYQQVLGQGPQFIFQYYEKEERGRGNFPDRFSARQFPNYSSELNVNALLLGDSALYLCASSQSPGQKAFFGQGTRLTVV.

The CDR3 sequence: CASILLGGLYNSPLHF. The CDR3 DNA sequence: TGTGCCAGCATCCTACTCGGCGGTCTGTATAATTCACCCCTCCACTTT. The rearrangement links TRBV6-1 to TRBJ1-6; D gene unclear. V was trimmed by 7 bases and J by 4 bases, leaving 17 bases between them. Germline V gives CDR1 MNHNS, CDR2 SASEGT. The CDR3 loop spans 16 amino acids.

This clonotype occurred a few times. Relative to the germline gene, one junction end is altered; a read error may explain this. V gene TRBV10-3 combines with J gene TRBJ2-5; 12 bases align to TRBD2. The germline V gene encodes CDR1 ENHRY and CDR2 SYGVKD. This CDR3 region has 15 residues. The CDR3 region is CAITEASGRAETQYF. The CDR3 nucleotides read TGTGCCATCACTGAGGCTAGCGGGAGGGCGGAGACCCAGTACTTC.

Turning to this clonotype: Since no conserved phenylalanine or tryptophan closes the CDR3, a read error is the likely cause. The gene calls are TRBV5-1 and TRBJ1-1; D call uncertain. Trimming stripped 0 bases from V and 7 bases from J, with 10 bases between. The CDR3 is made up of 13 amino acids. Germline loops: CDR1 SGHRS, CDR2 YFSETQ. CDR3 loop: CASSLDRGIEAFL. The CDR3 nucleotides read TGCGCCAGCAGCTTGGACCGAGGGATTGAAGCTTTCCTT.

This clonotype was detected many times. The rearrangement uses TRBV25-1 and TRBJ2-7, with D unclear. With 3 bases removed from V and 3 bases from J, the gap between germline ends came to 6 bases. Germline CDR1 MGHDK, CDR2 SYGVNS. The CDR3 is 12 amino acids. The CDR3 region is CASSENHYEQYF. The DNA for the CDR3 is TGTGCCAGCAGTGAGAATCACTACGAGCAGTACTTC.

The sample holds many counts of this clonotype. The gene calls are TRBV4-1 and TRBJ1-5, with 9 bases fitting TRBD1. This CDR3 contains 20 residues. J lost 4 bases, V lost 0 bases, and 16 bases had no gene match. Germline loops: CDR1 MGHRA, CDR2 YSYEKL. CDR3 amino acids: CASSQDLHLPTGGRNQPQHF. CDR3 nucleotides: TGCGCCAGCAGCCAAGATCTTCACCTCCCAACAGGGGGCCGAAATCAGCCCCAGCATTTT.

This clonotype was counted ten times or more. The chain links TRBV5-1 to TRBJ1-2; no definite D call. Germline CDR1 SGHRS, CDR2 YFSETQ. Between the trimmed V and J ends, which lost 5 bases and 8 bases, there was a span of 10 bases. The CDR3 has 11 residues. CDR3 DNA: TGCGCCAGCAGGGCCGGTGACGGCTACACCTTC. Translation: CASRAGDGYTF.

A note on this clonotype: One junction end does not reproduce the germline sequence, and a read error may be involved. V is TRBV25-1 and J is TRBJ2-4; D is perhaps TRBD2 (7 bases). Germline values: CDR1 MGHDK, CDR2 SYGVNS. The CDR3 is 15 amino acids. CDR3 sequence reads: CASSESRGAKNIKYF. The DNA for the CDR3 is TGTGCCAGCAGTGAATCCCGGGGGGCCAAAAACATTAAGTACTTC.

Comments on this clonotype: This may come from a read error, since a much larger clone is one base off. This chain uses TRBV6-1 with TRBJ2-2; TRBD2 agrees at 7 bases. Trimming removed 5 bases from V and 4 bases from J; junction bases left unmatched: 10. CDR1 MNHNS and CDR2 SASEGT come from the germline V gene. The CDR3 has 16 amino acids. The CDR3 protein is CASSTRDGGSTGELFF. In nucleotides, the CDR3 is TGTGCCAGCAGTACCCGGGACGGGGGGTCCACCGGGGAGCTGTTTTTT.

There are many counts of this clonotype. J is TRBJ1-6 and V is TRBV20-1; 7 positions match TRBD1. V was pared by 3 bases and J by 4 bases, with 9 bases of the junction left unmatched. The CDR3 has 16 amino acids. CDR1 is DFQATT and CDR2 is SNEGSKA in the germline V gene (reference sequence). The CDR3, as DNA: TGCAGTGCTAGCGACAGGGTCGGGATTTATAATTCACCCCTCCACTTT. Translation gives CSASDRVGIYNSPLHF.

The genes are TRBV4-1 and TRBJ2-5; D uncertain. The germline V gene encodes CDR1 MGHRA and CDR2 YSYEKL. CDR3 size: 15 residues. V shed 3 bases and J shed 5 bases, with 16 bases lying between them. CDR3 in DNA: TGCGCCAGCAGCCATCAGCCTGACGGCCAGGAGACCCAGTACTTC. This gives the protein CASSHQPDGQETQYF.

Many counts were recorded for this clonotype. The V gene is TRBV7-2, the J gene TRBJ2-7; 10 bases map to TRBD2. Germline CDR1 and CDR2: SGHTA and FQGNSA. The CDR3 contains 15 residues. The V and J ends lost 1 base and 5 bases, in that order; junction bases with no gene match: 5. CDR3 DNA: TGTGCCAGCAGCTTAGTCCCTAGCGGGGGCGACGAGCAGTACTTC. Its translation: CASSLVPSGGDEQYF.

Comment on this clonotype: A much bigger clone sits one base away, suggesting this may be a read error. The CDR3 reads CASSLRPSATGKNTGELLF. As DNA, the CDR3 is TGTGCCAGCAGTTTAAGGCCCTCGGCGACAGGAAAGAACACCGGGGAGCTGTTGTTT. This rearrangement joins TRBV27 to TRBJ2-2; D is possibly TRBD1 (6 bases). The germline gives CDR1 MNHEY, CDR2 SMNVEV (reference sequence). The CDR3 runs to 19 residues.

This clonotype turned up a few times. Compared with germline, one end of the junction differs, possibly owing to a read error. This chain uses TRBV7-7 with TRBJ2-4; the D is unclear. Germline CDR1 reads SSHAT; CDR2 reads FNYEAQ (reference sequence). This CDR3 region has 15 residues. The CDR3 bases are TGTGCTAGCAGCTTAGACTCAGGCTTCGGAAACATTCAGTACTTC. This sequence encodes CASSLDSGFGNIQYF.

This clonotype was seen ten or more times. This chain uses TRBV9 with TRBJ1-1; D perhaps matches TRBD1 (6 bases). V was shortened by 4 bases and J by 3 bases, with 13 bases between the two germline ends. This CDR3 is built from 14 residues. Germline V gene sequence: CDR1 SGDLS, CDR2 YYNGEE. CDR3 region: CASSTLPGDTEAFF. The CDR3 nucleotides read TGTGCCAGCAGCACCCTTCCAGGGGACACTGAAGCTTTCTTT.

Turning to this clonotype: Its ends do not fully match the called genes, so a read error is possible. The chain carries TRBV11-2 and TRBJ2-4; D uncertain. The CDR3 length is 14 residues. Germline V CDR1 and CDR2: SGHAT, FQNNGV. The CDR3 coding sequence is TGTGCCAGCTGCTTAGGTCTAGCCAAAAACATTCAGTACTTC. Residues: CASCLGLAKNIQYF.

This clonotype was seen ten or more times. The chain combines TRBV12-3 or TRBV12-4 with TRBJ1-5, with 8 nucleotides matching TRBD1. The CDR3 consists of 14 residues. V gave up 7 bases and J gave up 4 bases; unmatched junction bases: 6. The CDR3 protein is CASTVDRGNQPQHF. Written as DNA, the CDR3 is TGTGCCAGCACCGTCGACAGGGGTAATCAGCCCCAGCATTTT.

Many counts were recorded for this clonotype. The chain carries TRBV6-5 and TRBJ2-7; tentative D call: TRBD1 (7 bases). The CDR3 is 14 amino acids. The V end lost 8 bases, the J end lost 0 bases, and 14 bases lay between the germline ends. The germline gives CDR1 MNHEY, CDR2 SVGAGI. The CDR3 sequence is CASEPGGSSYEQYF. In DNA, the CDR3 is TGTGCCAGCGAGCCAGGGGGGTCCTCCTACGAGCAGTACTTC.

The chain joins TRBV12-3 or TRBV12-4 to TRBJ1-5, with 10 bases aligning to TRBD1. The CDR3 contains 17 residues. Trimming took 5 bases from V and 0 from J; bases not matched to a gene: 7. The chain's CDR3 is CASSPGQGIHSNQPQHF. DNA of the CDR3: TGTGCCAGCAGTCCGGGACAGGGGATCCATAGCAATCAGCCCCAGCATTTT.

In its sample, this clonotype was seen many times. As DNA, the CDR3 is TGCAGTGCTAGAGGGCGTGGGGGGGCGTCCCTGAATCAGCCCCAGCATTTT. Translating it yields CSARGRGGASLNQPQHF. The chain links TRBV20-1 to TRBJ1-5; D possibly corresponds to TRBD1 (6 bases). CDR1 is DFQATT, CDR2 SNEGSKA, per germline (reference sequence). The CDR3 has 17 residues. The V end lost 1 base, the J end lost 4 bases, and 20 bases lay between the germline ends.

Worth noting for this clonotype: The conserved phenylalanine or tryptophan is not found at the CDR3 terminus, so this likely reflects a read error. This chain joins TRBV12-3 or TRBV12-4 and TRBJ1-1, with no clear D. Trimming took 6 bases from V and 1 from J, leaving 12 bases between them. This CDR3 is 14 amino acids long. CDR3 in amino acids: CASSPLRGNTEAFL. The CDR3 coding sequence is TGTGCCAGCAGCCCCTTGAGAGGGAACACTGAAGCTTTCTTG.

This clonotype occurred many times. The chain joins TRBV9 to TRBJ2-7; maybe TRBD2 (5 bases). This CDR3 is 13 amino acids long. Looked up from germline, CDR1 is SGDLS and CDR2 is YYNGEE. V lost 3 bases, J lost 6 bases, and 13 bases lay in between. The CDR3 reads CASSAAERAEQYF. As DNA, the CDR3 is TGTGCCAGCAGCGCAGCTGAGAGGGCCGAGCAGTACTTC.

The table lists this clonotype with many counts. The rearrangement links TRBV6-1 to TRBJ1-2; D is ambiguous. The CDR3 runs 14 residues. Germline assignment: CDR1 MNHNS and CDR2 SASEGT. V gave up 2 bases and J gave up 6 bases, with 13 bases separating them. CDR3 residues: CASSEFGQTHGYTF. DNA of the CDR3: TGTGCCAGCAGTGAATTCGGGCAGACACATGGCTACACCTTC.

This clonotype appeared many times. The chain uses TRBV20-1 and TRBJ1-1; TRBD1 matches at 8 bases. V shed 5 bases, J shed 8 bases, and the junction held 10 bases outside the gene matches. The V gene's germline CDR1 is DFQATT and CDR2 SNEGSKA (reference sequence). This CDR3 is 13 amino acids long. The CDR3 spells CSAPLSGDREAFF. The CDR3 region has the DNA TGCAGTGCTCCCCTTTCCGGGGACAGGGAAGCTTTCTTT.

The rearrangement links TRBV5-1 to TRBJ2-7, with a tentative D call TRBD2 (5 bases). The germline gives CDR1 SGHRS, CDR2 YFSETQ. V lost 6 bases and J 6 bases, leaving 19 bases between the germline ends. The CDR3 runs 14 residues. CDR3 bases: TGCGCCAGCACCCTAGACGGGATCTCTCGCGAGCAGTACTTC. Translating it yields CASTLDGISREQYF.

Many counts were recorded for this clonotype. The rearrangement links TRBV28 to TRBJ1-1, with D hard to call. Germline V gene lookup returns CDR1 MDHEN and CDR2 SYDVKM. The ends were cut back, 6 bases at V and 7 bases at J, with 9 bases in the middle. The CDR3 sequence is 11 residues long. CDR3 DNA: TGTGCCAGCAGCCGCAAATATGAAGCTTTCTTT. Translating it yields CASSRKYEAFF.

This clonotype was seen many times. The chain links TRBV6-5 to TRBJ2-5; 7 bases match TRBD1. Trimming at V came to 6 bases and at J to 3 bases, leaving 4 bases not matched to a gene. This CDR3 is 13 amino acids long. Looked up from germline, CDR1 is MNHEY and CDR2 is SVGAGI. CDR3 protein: CASRTGTEETQYF. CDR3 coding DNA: TGTGCCAGCAGGACCGGGACAGAAGAGACCCAGTACTTC.

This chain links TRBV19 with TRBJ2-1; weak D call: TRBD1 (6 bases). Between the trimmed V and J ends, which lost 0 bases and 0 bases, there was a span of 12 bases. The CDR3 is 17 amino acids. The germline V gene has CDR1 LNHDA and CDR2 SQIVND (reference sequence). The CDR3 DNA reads TGTGCCAGTAGTATAGAGACAGGTCTAAGCTCCTACAATGAGCAGTTCTTC. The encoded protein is CASSIETGLSSYNEQFF.

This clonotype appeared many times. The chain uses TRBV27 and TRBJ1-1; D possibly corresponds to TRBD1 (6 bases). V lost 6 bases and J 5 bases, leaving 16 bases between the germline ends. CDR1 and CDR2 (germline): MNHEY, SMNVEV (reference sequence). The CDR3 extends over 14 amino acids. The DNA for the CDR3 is TGTGCCAGCAGCCCCGCGGGGGGGCAAACTGAAGCTTTCTTT. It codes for CASSPAGGQTEAFF.